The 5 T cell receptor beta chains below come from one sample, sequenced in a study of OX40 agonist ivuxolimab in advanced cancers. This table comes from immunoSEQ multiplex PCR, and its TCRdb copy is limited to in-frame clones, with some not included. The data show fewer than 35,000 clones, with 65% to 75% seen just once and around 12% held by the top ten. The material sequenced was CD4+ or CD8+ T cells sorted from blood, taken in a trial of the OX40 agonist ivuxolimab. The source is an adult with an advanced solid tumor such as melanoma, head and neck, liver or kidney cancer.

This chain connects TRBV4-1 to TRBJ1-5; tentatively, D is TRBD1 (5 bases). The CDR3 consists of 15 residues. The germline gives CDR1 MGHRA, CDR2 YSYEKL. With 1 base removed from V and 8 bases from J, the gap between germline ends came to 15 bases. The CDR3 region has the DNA TGCGCCAGCAGCCAAGCGGTCGGGGGTCTAGAGCCCCAGCATTTT. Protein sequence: CASSQAVGGLEPQHF.

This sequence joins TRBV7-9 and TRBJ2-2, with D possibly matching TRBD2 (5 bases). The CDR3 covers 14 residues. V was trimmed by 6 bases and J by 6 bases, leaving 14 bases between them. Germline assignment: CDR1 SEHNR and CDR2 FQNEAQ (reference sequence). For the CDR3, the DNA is TGTGCCAGCAGTCCCCGGGATCGGTCCGGGGAGCTGTTTTTT. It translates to CASSPRDRSGELFF.

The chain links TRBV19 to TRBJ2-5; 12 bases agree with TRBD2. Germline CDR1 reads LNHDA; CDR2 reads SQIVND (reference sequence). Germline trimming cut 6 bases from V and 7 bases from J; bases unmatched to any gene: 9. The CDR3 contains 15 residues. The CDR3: CASSATSGGHGTQYF. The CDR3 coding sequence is TGTGCCAGTAGCGCCACTAGCGGGGGGCATGGGACCCAGTACTTC.

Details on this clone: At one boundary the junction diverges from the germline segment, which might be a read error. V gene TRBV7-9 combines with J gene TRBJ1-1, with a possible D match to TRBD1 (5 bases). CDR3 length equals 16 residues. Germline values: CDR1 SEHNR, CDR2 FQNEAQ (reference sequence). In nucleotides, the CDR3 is TGTGCCAGCGGCTTAGGGGCTGCGGGGTCGAACACTGAAGCTTTCTTT. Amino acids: CASGLGAAGSNTEAFF.

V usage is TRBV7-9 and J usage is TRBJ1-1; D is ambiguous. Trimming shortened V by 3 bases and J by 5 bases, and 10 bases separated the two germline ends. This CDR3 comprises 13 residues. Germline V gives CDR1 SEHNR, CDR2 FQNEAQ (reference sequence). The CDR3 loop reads CASSLALGTEAFF. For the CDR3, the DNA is TGTGCCAGCAGCTTGGCCCTGGGAACTGAAGCTTTCTTT.